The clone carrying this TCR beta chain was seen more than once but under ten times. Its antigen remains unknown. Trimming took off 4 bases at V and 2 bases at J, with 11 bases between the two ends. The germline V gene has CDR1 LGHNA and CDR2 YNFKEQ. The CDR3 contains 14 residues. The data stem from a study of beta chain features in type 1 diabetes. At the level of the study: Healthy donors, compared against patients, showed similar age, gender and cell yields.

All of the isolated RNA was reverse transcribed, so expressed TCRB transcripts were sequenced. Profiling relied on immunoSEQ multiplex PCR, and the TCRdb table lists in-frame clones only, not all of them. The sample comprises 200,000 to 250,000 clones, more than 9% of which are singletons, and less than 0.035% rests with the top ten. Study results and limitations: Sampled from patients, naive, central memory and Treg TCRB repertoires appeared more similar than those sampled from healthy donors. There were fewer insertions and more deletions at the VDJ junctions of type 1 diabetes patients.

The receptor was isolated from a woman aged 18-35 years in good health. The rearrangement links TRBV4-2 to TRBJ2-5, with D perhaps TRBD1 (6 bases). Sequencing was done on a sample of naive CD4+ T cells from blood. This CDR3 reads CASSPEGGQETQYF. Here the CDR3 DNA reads TGTGCCAGCAGCCCAGAAGGGGGACAAGAGACCCAGTACTTC.